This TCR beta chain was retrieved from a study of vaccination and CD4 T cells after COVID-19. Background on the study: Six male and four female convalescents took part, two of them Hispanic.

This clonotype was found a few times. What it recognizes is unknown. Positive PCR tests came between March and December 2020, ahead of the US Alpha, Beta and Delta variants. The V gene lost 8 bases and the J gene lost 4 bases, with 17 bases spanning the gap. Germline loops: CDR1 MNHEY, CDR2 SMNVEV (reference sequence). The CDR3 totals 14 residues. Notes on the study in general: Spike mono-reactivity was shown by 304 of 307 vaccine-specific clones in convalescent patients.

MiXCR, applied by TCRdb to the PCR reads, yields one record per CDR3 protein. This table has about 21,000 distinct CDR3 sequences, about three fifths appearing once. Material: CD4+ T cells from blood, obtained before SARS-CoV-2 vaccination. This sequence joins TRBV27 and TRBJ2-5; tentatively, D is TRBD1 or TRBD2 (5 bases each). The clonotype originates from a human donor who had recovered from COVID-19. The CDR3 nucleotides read TGTGCCAGCCGGACTGAGGGGCGCCGAGAGACCCAGTACTTC. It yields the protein CASRTEGRRETQYF.